The clone carrying this T cell receptor beta chain was observed a handful of times. What it binds is not known. Profiled with immunoSEQ multiplex PCR; TCRdb holds only in-frame clones, not every one. The sample holds tens of thousands of clones, 76% seen once. The CDR3 runs 15 residues. The germline V gene has CDR1 SGHVS and CDR2 FNYEAQ. V shed 5 bases and J shed 4 bases, with 17 bases lying between them. Each patient experienced a relapse that followed autologous stem cell transplantation, and brentuximab vedotin exposure varied. This sample is drawn from a study of PD-1 blockade in classical Hodgkin lymphoma. Whole-study results and caveats: Significant TCR diversity gains by C4D1 occurred in CD4+ but not CD8+ cells. The drivers behind the repertoire differences, possibly disease activity or prior therapy, remain undefined. Before treatment, complete responders showed about the same diversity as newly diagnosed patients. In newly diagnosed patients, baseline TCR diversity was reportedly below that of healthy donors.

The input for sequencing was peripheral blood mononuclear cells (PBMCs), taken at baseline. The sequence derives from a human donor with classical Hodgkin lymphoma. The rearrangement uses TRBV7-6 and TRBJ1-1; D not certain. CDR3 in DNA: TGTGCCAGCAGCCCAGACAAAGGGCCAGGCACTGAAGCTTTCTTT. This sequence encodes CASSPDKGPGTEAFF.